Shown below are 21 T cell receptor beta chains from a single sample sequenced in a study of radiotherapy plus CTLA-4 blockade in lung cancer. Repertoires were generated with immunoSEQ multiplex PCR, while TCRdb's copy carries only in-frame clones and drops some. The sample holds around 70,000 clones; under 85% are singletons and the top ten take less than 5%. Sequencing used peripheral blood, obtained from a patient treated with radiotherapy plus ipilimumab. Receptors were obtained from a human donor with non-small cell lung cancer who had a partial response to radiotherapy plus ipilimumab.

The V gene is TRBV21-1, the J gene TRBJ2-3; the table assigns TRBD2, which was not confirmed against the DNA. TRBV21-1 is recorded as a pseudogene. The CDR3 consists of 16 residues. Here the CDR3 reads CASSSKRENGGDTQYF. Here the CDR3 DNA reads TGTGCCAGCAGCTCAAAGCGGGAGAATGGAGGAGATACGCAGTATTTT.

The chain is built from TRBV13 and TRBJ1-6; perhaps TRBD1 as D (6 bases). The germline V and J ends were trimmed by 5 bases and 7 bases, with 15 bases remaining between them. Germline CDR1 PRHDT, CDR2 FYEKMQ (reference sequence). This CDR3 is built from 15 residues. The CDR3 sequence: CASSITQGTNSPLHF. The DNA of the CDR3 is TGTGCCAGCAGCATAACACAGGGTACCAATTCACCCCTCCACTTT.

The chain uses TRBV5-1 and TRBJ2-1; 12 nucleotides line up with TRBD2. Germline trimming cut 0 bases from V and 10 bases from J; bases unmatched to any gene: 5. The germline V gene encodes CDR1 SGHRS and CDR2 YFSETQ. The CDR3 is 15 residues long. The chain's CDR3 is CASSLGLAGVGEQFF. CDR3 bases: TGCGCCAGCAGCTTGGGACTAGCGGGAGTAGGGGAGCAGTTCTTC.

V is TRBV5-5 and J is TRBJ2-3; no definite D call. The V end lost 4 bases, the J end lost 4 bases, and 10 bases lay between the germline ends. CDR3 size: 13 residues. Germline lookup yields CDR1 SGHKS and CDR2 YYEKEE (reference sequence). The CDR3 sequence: CASSRRIADTQYF. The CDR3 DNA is TGTGCCAGCAGCCGGAGAATCGCAGATACGCAGTATTTT.

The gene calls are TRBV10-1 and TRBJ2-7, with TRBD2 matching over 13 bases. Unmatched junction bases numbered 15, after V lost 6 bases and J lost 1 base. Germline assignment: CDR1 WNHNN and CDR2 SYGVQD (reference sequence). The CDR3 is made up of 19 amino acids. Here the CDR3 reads CASSPSGTSGTTQSYEQYF. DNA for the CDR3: TGCGCCAGCAGCCCCTCCGGGACTAGCGGGACCACCCAGTCCTACGAGCAGTACTTC.

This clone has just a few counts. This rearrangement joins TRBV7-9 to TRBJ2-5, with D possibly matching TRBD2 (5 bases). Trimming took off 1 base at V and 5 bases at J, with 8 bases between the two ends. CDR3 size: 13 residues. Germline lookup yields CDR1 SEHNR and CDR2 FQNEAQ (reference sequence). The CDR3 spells CASSLGSGETQYF. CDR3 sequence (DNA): TGTGCCAGCAGCTTAGGATCGGGGGAGACCCAGTACTTC.

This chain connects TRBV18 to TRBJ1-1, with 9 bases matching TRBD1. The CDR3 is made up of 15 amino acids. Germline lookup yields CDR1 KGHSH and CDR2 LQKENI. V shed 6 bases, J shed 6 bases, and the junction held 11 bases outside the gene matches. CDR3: CASSIGQGPQAEAFF. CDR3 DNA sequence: TGTGCCAGCTCGATAGGACAGGGGCCGCAGGCTGAAGCTTTCTTT. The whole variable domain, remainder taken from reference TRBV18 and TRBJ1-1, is NAGVMQNPRHLVRRRGQEARLRCSPMKGHSHVYWYRQLPEEGLKFMVYLQKENIIDESGMPKERFSAEFPKEGPSILRIQQVVRGDSAAYFCASSIGQGPQAEAFFGQGTRLTVV.

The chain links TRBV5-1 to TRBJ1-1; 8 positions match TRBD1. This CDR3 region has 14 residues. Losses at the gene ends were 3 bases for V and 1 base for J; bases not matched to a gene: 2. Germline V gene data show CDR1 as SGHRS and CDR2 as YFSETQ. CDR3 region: CASSSGQENTEAFF. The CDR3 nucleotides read TGCGCCAGCAGCTCGGGACAGGAGAACACTGAAGCTTTCTTT.

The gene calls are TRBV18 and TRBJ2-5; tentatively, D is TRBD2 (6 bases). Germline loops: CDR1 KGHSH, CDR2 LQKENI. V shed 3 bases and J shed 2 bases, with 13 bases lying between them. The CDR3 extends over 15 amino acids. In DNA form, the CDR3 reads TGTGCCAGCTCACCTCCGGGACTTTCACAAGAGACCCAGTACTTC. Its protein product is CASSPPGLSQETQYF.

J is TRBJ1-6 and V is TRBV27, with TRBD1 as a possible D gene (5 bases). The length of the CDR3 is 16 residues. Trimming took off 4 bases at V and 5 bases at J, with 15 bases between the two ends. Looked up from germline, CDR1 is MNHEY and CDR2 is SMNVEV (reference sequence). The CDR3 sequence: CASSSPSRADNSPLHF. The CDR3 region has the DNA TGTGCCAGCAGTTCCCCGAGCAGGGCGGATAATTCACCCCTCCACTTT.

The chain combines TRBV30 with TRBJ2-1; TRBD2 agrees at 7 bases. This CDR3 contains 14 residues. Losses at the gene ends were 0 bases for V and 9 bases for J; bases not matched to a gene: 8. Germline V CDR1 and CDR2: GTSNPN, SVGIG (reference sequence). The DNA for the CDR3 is TGTGCCTGGAGTGTACTTGCGGGAGCCCCTGAGCAGTTCTTC. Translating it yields CAWSVLAGAPEQFF.

The CDR3 protein is CASNERERPYEQFF. The CDR3 DNA reads TGTGCCAGTAATGAGCGGGAGAGACCGTATGAGCAGTTCTTC. The J gene is TRBJ2-1, the V gene TRBV19; TRBD2 aligns across 8 bases. CDR1 is LNHDA and CDR2 is SQIVND in the germline V gene (reference sequence). V lost 7 bases to trimming and J lost 8 bases; unmatched junction nucleotides: 10. The CDR3 totals 14 residues. Filled out from reference TRBV19 and TRBJ2-1, the complete variable domain reads DGGITQSPKYLFRKEGQNVTLSCEQNLNHDAMYWYRQDPGQGLRLIYYSQIVNDFQKGDIAEGYSVSREKKESFPLTVTSAQKNPTAFYLCASNERERPYEQFFGPGTRLTVL.

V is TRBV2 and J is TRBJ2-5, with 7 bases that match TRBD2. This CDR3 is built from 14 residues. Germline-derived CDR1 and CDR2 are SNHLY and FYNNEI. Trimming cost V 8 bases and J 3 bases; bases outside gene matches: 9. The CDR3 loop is CASLPGTTEETQYF. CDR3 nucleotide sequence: TGTGCCAGCTTACCCGGGACTACCGAAGAGACCCAGTACTTC.

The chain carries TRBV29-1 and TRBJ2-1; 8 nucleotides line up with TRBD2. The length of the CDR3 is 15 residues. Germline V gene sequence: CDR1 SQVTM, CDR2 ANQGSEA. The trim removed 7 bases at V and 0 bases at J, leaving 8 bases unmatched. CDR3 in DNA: TGCAGCGCCCTCGGGGGACTAGGCTCCTACAATGAGCAGTTCTTC. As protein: CSALGGLGSYNEQFF.

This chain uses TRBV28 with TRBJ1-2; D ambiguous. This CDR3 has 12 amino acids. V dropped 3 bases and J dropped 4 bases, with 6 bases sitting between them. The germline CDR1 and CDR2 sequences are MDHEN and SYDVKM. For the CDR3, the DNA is TGTGCCAGCAGTTTGCAGCGCTATGGCTACACCTTC. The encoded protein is CASSLQRYGYTF.

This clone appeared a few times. CDR3 bases: TGCGCCAGCAGTGAGCCCGGGAGCGGCACTGAAGCTTTCTTT. Protein product: CASSEPGSGTEAFF. The rearrangement uses TRBV10-2 and TRBJ1-1; D is undetermined. This CDR3 is 14 amino acids long. V was shortened by 2 bases and J by 4 bases, with 11 bases between the two germline ends. CDR1 and CDR2 from the germline V gene are WSHSY and SAAADI.

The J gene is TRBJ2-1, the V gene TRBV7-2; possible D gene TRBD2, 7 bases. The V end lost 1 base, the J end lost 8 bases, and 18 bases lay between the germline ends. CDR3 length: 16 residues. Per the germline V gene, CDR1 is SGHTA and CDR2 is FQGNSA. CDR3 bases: TGTGCCAGCAGCTTAGGTTCCGGGGGCGGGAGCTATGAGCAGTTCTTC. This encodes CASSLGSGGGSYEQFF.

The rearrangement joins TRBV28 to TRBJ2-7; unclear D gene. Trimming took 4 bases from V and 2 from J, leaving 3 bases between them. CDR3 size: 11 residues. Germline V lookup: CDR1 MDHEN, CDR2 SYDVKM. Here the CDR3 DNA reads TGTGCCAGCAGTTCCGCCTACGAGCAGTACTTC. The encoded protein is CASSSAYEQYF.

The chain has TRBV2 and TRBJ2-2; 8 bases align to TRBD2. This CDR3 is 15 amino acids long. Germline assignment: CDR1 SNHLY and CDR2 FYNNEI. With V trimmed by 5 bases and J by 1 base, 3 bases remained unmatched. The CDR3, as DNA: TGTGCCAGCAGTTACACTAGCGGGAACACCGGGGAGCTGTTTTTT. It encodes CASSYTSGNTGELFF.

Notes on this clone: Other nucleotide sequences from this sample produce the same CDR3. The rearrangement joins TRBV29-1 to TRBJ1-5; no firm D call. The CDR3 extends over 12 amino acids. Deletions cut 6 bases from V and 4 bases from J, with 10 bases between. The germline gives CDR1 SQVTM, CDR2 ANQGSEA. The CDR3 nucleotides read TGCAGCGTCCGCTCGGGGAATCAGCCCCAGCATTTT. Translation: CSVRSGNQPQHF.

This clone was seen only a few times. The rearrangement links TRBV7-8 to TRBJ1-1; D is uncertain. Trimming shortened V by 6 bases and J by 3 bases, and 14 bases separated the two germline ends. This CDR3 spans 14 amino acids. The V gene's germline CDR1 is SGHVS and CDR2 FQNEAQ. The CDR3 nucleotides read TGTGCCAGCAGTATCCTAGACCGAGACACTGAAGCTTTCTTT. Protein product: CASSILDRDTEAFF.